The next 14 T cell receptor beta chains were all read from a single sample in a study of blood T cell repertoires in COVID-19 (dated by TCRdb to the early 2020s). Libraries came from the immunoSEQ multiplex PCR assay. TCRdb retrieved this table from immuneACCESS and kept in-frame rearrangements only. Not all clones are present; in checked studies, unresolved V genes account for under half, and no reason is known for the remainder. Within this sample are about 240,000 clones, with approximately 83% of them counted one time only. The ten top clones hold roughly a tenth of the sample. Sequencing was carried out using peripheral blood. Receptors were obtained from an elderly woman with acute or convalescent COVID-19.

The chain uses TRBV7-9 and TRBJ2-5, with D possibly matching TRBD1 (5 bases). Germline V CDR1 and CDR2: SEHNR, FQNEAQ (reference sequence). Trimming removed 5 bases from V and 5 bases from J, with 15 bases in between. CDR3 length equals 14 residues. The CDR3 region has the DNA TGTGCCAGCAGCCGACAGCGTGTGGGGGAGACCCAGTACTTC. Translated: CASSRQRVGETQYF.

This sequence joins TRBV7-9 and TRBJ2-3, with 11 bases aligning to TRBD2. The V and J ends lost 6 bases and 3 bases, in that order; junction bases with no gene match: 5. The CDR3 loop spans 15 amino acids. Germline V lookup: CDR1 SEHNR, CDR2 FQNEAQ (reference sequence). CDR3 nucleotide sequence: TGTGCCAGCAGAAGTAGCGGGGGGGCTACAGATACGCAGTATTTT. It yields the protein CASRSSGGATDTQYF.

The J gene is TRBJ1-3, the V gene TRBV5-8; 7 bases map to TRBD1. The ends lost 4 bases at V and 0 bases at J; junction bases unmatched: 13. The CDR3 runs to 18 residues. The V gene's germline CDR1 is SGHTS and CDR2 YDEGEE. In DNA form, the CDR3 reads TGTGCCAGCAGCCCCCTACAGGGGTACCACACCTCTGGAAACACCATATATTTT. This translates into CASSPLQGYHTSGNTIYF.

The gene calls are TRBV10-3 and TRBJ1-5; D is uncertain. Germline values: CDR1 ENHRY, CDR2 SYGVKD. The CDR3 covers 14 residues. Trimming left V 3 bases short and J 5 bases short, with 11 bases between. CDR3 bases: TGTGCCATCAGTGATCTCGGGGTCGATCAGCCCCAGCATTTT. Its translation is CAISDLGVDQPQHF.

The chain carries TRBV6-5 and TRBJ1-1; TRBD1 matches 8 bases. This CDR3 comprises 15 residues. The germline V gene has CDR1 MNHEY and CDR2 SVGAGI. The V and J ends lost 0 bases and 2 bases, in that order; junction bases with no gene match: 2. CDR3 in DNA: TGTGCCAGCAGTTACTCACAGGGGGTAAACACTGAAGCTTTCTTT. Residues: CASSYSQGVNTEAFF.

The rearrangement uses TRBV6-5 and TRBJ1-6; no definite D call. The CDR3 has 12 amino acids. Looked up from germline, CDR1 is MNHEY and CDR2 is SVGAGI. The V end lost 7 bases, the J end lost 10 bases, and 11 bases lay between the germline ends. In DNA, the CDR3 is TGTGCCAGCACCACGGGAGGATCACCCCTCCACTTT. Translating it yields CASTTGGSPLHF.

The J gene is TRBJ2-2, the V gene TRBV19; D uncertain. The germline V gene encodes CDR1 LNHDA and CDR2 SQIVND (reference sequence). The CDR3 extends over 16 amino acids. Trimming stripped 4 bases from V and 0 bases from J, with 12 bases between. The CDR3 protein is CASSTPTATNTGELFF. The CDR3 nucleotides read TGTGCCAGTAGTACTCCCACAGCAACGAACACCGGGGAGCTGTTTTTT.

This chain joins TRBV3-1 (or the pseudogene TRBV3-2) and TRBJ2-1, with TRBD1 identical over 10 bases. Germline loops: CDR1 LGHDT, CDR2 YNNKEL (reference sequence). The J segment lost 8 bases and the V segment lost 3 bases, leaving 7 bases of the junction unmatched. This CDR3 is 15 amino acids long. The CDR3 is CASSHIGTGVHEQFF. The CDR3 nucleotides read TGTGCCAGCAGCCACATAGGGACAGGGGTGCATGAGCAGTTCTTC.

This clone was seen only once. CDR3 residues: CASSTRTGSTGELFF. The DNA of the CDR3 is TGTGCCAGCAGTACCAGGACAGGGAGTACCGGGGAGCTGTTTTTT. The chain carries TRBV6-5 and TRBJ2-2; 8 bases agree with TRBD1. CDR1 MNHEY and CDR2 SVGAGI come from the germline V gene. The CDR3 has 15 residues. The V and J ends lost 5 bases and 5 bases, in that order; junction bases with no gene match: 7.

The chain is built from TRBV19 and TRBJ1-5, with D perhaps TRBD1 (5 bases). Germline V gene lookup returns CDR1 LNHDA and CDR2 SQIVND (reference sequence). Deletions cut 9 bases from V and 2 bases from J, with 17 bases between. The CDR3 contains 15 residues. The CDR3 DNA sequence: TGTGCCAGCAGGGCGGGGGAGGGCGGCAATCAGCCCCAGCATTTT. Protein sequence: CASRAGEGGNQPQHF.

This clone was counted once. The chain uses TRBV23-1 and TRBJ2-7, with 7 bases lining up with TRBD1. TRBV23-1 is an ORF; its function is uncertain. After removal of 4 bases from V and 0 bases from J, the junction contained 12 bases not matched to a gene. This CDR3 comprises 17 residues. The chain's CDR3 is CASSLQPRDRGSYEQYF. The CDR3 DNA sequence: TGCGCCAGCAGTCTTCAACCCAGGGACAGAGGCTCCTACGAGCAGTACTTC.

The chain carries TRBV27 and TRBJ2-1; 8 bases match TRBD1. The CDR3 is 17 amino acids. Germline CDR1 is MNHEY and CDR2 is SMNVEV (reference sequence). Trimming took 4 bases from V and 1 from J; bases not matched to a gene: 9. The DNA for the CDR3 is TGTGCCAGCAGTTCACCGGACAGGGCTTTATCCTACAATGAGCAGTTCTTC. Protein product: CASSSPDRALSYNEQFF.

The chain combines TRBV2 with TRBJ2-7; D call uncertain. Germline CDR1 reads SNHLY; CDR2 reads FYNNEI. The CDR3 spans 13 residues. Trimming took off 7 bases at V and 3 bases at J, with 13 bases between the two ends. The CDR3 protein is CASTRSVVYEQYF. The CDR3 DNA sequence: TGTGCCAGCACTAGGTCAGTAGTCTACGAGCAGTACTTC.

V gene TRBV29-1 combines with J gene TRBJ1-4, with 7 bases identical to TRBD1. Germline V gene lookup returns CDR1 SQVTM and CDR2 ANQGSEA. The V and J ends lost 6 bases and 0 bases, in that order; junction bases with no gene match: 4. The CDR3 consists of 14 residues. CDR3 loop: CSVSDRPTNEKLFF. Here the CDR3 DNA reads TGCAGCGTGTCGGACAGGCCAACTAATGAAAAACTGTTTTTT.